These T cell receptor beta chains were read from a single sample in a study of CD8 T cells in Susac syndrome. MiXCR was run by TCRdb on the immunoSEQ multiplex PCR reads, yielding one entry per CDR3 protein. Counted here are approximately 210,000 distinct CDR3 sequences, approximately 94% occurring once; the ten biggest clones make up 0.15%. Specimen: CD4+ T cells from PBMCs. These receptors originate from a human donor with Susac syndrome. Each CDR3 is given with its conserved first and last residue. D genes are given only for firm matches. The size of a clone is reported for some rows only, either as once, few or many, or as a class for expanded clones.

j_call v_call d_call clone_size cdr3_nt cdr3_aa
TRBJ2-7 TRBV4-2 . once TGTGCCAGCAGCCAAGATTTTCGGACAGCCTACGAGCAGTACTTC CASSQDFRTAYEQYF
TRBJ2-5 TRBV29-1 TRBD2 . TGCAGCGTTGAGTATAGCGGGAGGACCCAGTACTTC CSVEYSGRTQYF
TRBJ1-2 TRBV5-1 . . TGCGCCAGCAGCCCGGCGGTGACTAACTATGGCTACACCTTC CASSPAVTNYGYTF
TRBJ1-2 TRBV25-1 . . TGTGCCAGCAGTGAATCAAGGCAGTATTATGGCTACACCTTC CASSESRQYYGYTF
TRBJ1-2 TRBV28 TRBD1 . TGTGCCAGCAGTAACAACCCGACAGGGTTAGTCGACTATGGCTACACCTTC CASSNNPTGLVDYGYTF
TRBJ2-4 TRBV12-3/TRBV12-4 TRBD2 once TGTGCCAGCAGTCTAACTGCGGGGGGGAAAAACATTCAGTACTTC CASSLTAGGKNIQYF
TRBJ2-1 TRBV5-4 . . TGTGCCAGCAGCGGGGGGGGACAGGTTGACAATGAGCAGTTCTTC CASSGGGQVDNEQFF
TRBJ2-1 TRBV7-2 TRBD1 . TGTGCCAGCAGCCGGGACAGGGGGACCTACAATGAGCAGTTCTTC CASSRDRGTYNEQFF
TRBJ1-4 TRBV30 TRBD1 . TGTGCCTGGAGTGGGACAGGGGGCGTTTTGTATGAAAAACTGTTTTTT CAWSGTGGVLYEKLFF
TRBJ2-1 TRBV30 TRBD2 . TGTGCCTGGGACGATCCGGGAACGGGACTAGCAAAAGGCAATGAGCAGTTCTTC CAWDDPGTGLAKGNEQFF
TRBJ2-7 TRBV12-3/TRBV12-4 . . TGTGCCAGCAGCCACCCCGGACCCTACGAGCAGTACTTC CASSHPGPYEQYF
TRBJ2-7 TRBV9 . once TGTGCCAGCAGCACCCTAGGGACGGCGAGCTCCTACGAGCAGTACTTC CASSTLGTASSYEQYF
TRBJ1-2 TRBV7-2 . . TGTGCCAGCACTCCGACAGTAAACTATGGCTACACCTTC CASTPTVNYGYTF
TRBJ2-5 TRBV27 . . TGTGCCAGCAGTTTTCGAAATCGCATGGAGACCCAGTACTTC CASSFRNRMETQYF
TRBJ2-5 TRBV11-3 . once TGTGCCAGCAGCTTAGCGGGGGCCAAGCAAGAGACCCAGTACTTC CASSLAGAKQETQYF
TRBJ1-1 TRBV10-3 . . TGTGCCATCAGACTTGGGACACGGAACACTGAAGCTTTCTTT CAIRLGTRNTEAFF
TRBJ2-3 TRBV6-5 . . TGTGCCAGCAGTTACATGAGGGCCGATACGCAGTATTTT CASSYMRADTQYF
TRBJ1-5 TRBV5-6 TRBD1 . TGTGCCAGCAGCTTGGGACAGGGTACTCAGCCCCAGCATTTT CASSLGQGTQPQHF
TRBJ2-7 TRBV7-2 . . TGTGCCAGCAGCCCCGGGGTAGCGGTTTCCTACGAGCAGTACTTC CASSPGVAVSYEQYF
TRBJ1-2 TRBV9 TRBD1 . TGTGCCAGCAGCGGCACTTCGGGACAGATTGGTGGCTACACCTTC CASSGTSGQIGGYTF
TRBJ1-1 TRBV5-6 . . TGTGCCACGGGCCGTCTAAACACTGAAGCTTTCTTT CATGRLNTEAFF
TRBJ1-2 TRBV29-1 TRBD1 . TGCAGCGTTGTGGGACAGGTATATGGCTACACCTTC CSVVGQVYGYTF
TRBJ1-2 TRBV6-1 . . TGTGCCAGCAGGCCTCGGACGGAGGGTCTTTTGGGCTATGGCTACACCTTC CASRPRTEGLLGYGYTF
TRBJ2-2 TRBV30 . . TGTGCCTGGAGGGCGGGCAGGCGGGACGGGGAGCTGTTTTTT CAWRAGRRDGELFF
TRBJ1-2 TRBV20-1 . . TGCAGTGCTATCCGGCCGGTAGGGTTGTATGGCTACACCTTC CSAIRPVGLYGYTF
TRBJ2-5 TRBV5-4 TRBD1 . TGTGCCAGCAGCTCCCCAAGACAGGGGTGGGGACAAGAGACCCAGTACTTC CASSSPRQGWGQETQYF
TRBJ2-1 TRBV10-3 TRBD2 . TGTGCCATCTACCCCGGGGGGACCAATGAGCAGTTCTTC CAIYPGGTNEQFF
TRBJ2-1 TRBV20-1 . . TGCAGTGCTAGAGGTAGGAGCTCCTACAATGAGCAGTTCTTC CSARGRSSYNEQFF
TRBJ1-2 TRBV20-1 . . TGCAGTGCTCAACCCTATACTACTGGCTACACCTTC CSAQPYTTGYTF
TRBJ1-1 TRBV10-3 TRBD1 . TGTGCCACGGGACAGGGATCCGCCACTGAAGCTTTCTTT CATGQGSATEAFF
TRBJ2-7 TRBV6-5 . . TGTGCCAGCAGACGGGACTCTATCATCTACGAGCAGTACTTC CASRRDSIIYEQYF
TRBJ2-5 TRBV5-1 . . TGCGCCAGCAGCTCCGAATTAGAAGAGACCCAGTACTTC CASSSELEETQYF
TRBJ1-5 TRBV29-1 . . TGCAGCGTTTCCGGCAGTGAGGGGGGAAATCAGCCCCAGCATTTT CSVSGSEGGNQPQHF
TRBJ2-2 TRBV5-4 . once TGTGCCAGCAGCCCTTCTCCCCCGGCCGGAGGCGGGGAGCTGTTTTTT CASSPSPPAGGGELFF
TRBJ1-2 TRBV4-2 . . TGTGCCAGCAGCCAAGAAATGTGGAGGGGGGTGGATGGCTACACCTTC CASSQEMWRGVDGYTF
TRBJ2-1 TRBV24-1 TRBD1 . TGTGCCACCAGTGATGACACCGGGACAGGGATTTACAATGAGCAGTTCTTC CATSDDTGTGIYNEQFF
TRBJ1-1 TRBV5-1 . . TGCGCCAGCAGCTTTATCACAGGCCTGAACACTGAAGCTTTCTTT CASSFITGLNTEAFF
TRBJ1-1 TRBV5-1 . . TGCGCCAGCAGCTTCTCAGGGGTGAACACTGAAGCTTTCTTT CASSFSGVNTEAFF
TRBJ2-3 TRBV30 . . TGTGCCTGGAGTGTAGGTGGTAGCTCTAGCACAGATACGCAGTATTTT CAWSVGGSSSTDTQYF
TRBJ1-2 TRBV19 . once TGTGCCAGTAGTCGCGGGCCCAGCGGTGGCTACACCTTC CASSRGPSGGYTF
TRBJ1-2 TRBV4-3 . . TGCGCCAGCAGCCAAGATCCCAGGGCTTATGGCTACACCTTC CASSQDPRAYGYTF
TRBJ1-2 TRBV28 TRBD1 . TGTGCCAGCAGAGGAGGGGACAGGGGAAATGGCTACACCTTC CASRGGDRGNGYTF
TRBJ2-1 TRBV19 TRBD2 . TGTGCCAGTAGTATAGGGCTAGCGGGGGGACGCAATGAGCAGTTCTTC CASSIGLAGGRNEQFF
TRBJ2-2 TRBV30 . . TGTGCCTGGAGTCCGGGGGGGGAGCTGTTTTTT CAWSPGGELFF
TRBJ1-1 TRBV7-2 . . TGTGCCAGCAGCTTCACGCGGACAGACGGACCAGCTTTCTTT CASSFTRTDGPAFF